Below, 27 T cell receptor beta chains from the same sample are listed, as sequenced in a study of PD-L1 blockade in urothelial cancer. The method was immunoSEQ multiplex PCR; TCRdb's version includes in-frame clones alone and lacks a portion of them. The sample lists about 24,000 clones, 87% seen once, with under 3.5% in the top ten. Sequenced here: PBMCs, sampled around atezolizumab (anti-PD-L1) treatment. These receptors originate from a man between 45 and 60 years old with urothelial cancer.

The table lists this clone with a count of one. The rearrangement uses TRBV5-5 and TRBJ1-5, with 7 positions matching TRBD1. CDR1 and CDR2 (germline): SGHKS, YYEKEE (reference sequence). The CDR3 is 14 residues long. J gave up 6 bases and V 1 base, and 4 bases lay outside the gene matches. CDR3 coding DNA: TGTGCCAGCAGCTTGACAGGGGCCGTTCAGCCCCAGCATTTT. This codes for CASSLTGAVQPQHF.

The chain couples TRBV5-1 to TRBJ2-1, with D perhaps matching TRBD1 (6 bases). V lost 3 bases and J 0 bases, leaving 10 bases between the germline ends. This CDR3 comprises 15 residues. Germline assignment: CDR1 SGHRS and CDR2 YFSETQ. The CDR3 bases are TGCGCCAGCAGCTCACAGGGTAACTCCTACAATGAGCAGTTCTTC. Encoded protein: CASSSQGNSYNEQFF.

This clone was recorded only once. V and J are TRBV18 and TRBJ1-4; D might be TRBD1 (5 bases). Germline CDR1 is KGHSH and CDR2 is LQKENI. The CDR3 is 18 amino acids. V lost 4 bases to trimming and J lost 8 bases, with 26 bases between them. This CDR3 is CASSRGLAAGANREKLFF. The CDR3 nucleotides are TGTGCCAGCTCACGAGGGTTAGCGGCCGGGGCGAATCGGGAAAAACTGTTTTTT.

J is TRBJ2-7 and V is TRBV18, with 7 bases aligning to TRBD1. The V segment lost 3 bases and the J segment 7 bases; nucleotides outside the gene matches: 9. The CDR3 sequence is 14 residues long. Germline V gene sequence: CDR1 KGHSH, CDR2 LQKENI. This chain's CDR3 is CASSPRDSAGEQYF. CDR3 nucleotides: TGTGCCAGCTCACCCCGGGACAGCGCAGGTGAGCAGTACTTC.

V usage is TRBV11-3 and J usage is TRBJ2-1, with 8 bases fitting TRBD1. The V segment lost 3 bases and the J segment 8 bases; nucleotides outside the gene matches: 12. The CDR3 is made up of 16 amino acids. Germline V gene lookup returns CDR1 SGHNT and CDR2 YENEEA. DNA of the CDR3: TGTGCCAGCAGCTTTGGAGGGCAGGGGGCTAGGGATGAGCAGTTCTTC. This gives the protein CASSFGGQGARDEQFF.

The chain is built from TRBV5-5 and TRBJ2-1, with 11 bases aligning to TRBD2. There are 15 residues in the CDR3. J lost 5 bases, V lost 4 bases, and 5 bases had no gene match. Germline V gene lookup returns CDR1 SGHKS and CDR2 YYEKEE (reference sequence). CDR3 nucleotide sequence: TGTGCCAGCAGCCCCGGGACTAGCGGTAACAATGAGCAGTTCTTC. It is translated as CASSPGTSGNNEQFF. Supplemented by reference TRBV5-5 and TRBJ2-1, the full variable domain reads DAGVTQSPTHLIKTRGQQVTLRCSPISGHKSVSWYQQVLGQGPQFIFQYYEKEERGRGNFPDRFSARQFPNYSSELNVNALLLGDSALYLCASSPGTSGNNEQFFGPGTRLTVL.

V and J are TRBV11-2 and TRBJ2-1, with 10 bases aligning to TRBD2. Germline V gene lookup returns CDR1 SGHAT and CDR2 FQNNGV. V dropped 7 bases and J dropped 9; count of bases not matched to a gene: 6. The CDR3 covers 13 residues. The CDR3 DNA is TGTGCCAGCACCTATGCTAGCGGGAGTGAGCAGTTCTTC. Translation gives CASTYASGSEQFF.

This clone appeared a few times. CDR3 DNA sequence: TGTGCCAGCAGCTTACCCACGACTAGCGGGAGTCATGGTGAGCAGTTCTTC. It is translated as CASSLPTTSGSHGEQFF. The chain recombines TRBV7-3 with TRBJ2-1, with 12 bases that match TRBD2. Trimming took 2 bases from V and 9 from J; bases not matched to a gene: 11. The CDR3 is 17 amino acids. CDR1 is SGHTA, CDR2 FQGTGA, per germline. Full variable domain (missing parts from reference TRBV7-3 and TRBJ2-1): GAGVSQTPSNKVTEKGKYVELRCDPISGHTALYWYRQSLGQGPEFLIYFQGTGAADDSGLPNDRFFAVRPEGSVSTLKIQRTERGDSAVYLCASSLPTTSGSHGEQFFGPGTRLTVL.

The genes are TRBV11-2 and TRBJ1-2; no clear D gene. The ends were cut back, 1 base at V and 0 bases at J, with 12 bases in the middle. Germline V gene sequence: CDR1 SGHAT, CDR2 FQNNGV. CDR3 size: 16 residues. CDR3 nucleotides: TGTGCCAGCAGCTTAGTGGTTGCCAGATCTAACTATGGCTACACCTTC. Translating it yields CASSLVVARSNYGYTF.

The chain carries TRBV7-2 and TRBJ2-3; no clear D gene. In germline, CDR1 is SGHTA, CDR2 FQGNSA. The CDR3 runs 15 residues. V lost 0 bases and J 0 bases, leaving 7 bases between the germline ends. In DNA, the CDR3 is TGTGCCAGCAGCTTAGCCGTAATAAGCACAGATACGCAGTATTTT. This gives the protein CASSLAVISTDTQYF.

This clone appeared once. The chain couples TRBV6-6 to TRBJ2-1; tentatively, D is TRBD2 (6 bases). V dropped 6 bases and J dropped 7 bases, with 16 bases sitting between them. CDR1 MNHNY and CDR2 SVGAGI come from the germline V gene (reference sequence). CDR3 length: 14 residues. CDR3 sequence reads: CASSHPGLQNEQFF. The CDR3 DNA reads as TGTGCCAGCAGCCACCCGGGACTCCAAAATGAGCAGTTCTTC.

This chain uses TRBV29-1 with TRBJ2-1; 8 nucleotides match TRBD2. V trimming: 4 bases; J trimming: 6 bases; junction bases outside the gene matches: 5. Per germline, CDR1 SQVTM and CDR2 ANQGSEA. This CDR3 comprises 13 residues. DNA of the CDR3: TGCAGCGTTGGGGGACTAGTGGGCAATGAGCAGTTCTTC. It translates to CSVGGLVGNEQFF.

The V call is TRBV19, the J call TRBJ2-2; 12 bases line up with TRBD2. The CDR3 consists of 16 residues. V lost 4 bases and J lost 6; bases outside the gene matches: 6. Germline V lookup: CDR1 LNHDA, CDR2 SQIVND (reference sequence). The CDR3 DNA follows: TGTGCCAGTAGTACCTTACTAGCGGGAGGTCCCGGGGAGCTGTTTTTT. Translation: CASSTLLAGGPGELFF.

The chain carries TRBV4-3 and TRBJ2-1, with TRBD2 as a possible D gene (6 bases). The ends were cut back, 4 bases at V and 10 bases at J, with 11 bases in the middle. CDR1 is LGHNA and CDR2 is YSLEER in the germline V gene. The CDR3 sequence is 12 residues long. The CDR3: CASSPGVGEQFF. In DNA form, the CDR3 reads TGCGCCAGCAGCCCGGGGGTTGGAGAGCAGTTCTTC.

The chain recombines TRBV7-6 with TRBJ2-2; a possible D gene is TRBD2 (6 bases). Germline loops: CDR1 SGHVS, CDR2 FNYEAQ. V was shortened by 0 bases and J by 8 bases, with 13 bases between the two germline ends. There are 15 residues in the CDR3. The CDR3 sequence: CASSLAHRESGELFF. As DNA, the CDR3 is TGTGCCAGCAGCTTAGCGCACCGGGAGAGTGGGGAGCTGTTTTTT.

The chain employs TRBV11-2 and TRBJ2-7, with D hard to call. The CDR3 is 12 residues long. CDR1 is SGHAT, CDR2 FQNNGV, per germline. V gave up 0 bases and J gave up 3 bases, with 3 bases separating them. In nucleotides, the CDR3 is TGTGCCAGCAGCTTAGACAACTACGAGCAGTACTTC. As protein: CASSLDNYEQYF.

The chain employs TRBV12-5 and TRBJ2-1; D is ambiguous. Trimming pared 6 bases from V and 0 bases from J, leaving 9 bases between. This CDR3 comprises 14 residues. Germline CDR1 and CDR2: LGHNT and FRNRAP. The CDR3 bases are TGTGCTAGTGGGCTAGGTAACTCCTACAATGAGCAGTTCTTC. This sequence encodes CASGLGNSYNEQFF.

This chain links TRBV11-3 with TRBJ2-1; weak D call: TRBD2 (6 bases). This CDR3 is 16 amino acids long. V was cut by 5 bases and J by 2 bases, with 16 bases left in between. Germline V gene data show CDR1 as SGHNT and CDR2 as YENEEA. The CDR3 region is CASSPGYGGPYNEQFF. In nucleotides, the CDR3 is TGTGCCAGCAGCCCTGGGTACGGGGGACCCTACAATGAGCAGTTCTTC.

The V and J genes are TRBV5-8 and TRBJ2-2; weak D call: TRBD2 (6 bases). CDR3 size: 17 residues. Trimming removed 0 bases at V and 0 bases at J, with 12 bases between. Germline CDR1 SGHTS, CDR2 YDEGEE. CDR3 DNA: TGTGCCAGCAGCTTGGGAGCCCAGCGGGCGAACACCGGGGAGCTGTTTTTT. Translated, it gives CASSLGAQRANTGELFF.

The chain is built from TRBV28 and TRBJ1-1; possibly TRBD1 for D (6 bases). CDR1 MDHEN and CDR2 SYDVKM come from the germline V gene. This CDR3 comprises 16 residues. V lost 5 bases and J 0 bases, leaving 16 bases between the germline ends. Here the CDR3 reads CASSRTHRALNTEAFF. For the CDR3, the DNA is TGTGCCAGCAGTAGAACCCACAGGGCCTTGAACACTGAAGCTTTCTTT.

CDR3 DNA: TGTGCCAGCAGCGGGGCGGTCTCTAGCGGGACAAACAATGAGCAGTTCTTC. Translated: CASSGAVSSGTNNEQFF. The chain recombines TRBV9 with TRBJ2-1, with 9 bases that match TRBD2. CDR3 length: 17 amino acids. V lost 3 bases, J lost 5 bases, and 12 bases stayed unmatched. Germline V gene data show CDR1 as SGDLS and CDR2 as YYNGEE.

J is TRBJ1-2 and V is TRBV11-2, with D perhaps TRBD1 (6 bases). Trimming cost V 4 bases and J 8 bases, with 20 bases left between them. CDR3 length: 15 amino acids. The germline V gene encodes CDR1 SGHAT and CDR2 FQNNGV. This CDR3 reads CASSSPNRARGGYTF. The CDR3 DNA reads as TGTGCCAGCAGCTCACCAAACAGGGCCCGCGGGGGCTACACCTTC.

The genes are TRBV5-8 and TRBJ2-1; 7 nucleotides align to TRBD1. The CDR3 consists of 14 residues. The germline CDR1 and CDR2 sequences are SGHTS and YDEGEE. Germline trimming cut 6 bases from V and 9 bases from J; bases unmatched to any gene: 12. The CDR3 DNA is TGTGCCAGCAACATTCTACCGGGACAGATTGAGCAGTTCTTC. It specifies CASNILPGQIEQFF.

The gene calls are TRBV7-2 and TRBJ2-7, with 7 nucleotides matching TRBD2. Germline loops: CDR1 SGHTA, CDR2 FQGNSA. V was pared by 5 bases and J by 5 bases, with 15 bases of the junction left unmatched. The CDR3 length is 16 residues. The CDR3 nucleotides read TGTGCCAGCAGCACCCACTTCGGGGGGAAAACCGACGAGCAGTACTTC. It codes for CASSTHFGGKTDEQYF.

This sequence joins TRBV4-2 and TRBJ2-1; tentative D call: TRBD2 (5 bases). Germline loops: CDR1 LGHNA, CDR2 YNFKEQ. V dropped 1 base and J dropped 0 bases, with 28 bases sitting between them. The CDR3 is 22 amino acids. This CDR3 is CASSQGRRLAEKYQSSYNEQFF. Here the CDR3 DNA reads TGTGCCAGCAGCCAAGGGCGGCGGCTAGCCGAAAAGTACCAGAGCTCCTACAATGAGCAGTTCTTC.

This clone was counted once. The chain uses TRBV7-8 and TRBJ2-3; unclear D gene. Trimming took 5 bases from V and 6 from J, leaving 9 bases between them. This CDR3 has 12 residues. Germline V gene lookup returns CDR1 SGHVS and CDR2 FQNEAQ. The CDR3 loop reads CASSLNMDTQYF. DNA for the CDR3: TGTGCCAGCAGCCTTAACATGGATACGCAGTATTTT.

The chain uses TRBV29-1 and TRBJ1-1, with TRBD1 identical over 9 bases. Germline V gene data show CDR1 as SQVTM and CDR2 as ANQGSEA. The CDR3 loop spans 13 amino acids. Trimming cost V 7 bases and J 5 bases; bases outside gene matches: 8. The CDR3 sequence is CSARQGEWTEAFF. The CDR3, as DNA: TGCAGCGCCCGACAGGGGGAGTGGACTGAAGCTTTCTTT.